Listed here are 24 T cell receptor beta chains from one sample, sequenced in a study of T cells after yellow fever vaccination. TCRdb itself ran the 5' RACE reads through MiXCR, one entry per CDR3 protein. The data contain fewer than 90,000 distinct CDR3 sequences, around 6.9% of them singletons. The specimen comprised CD8+ T cells sorted from PBMCs, sampled about 5 days after the first yellow fever vaccination. All receptors come from a man between 18 and 29 years old who received the YFV17D yellow fever vaccine.

This clonotype came up a few times. This rearrangement joins TRBV7-9 to TRBJ2-7, with D perhaps TRBD1 (5 bases). V gave up 6 bases and J gave up 4 bases, with 13 bases separating them. CDR1 is SEHNR and CDR2 is FQNEAQ in the germline V gene (reference sequence). This CDR3 region has 13 residues. DNA of the CDR3: TGTGCCAGCAGTTACTTGACAGCTTACGAGCAGTACTTC. This codes for CASSYLTAYEQYF.

This clonotype occurred a few times. This chain connects TRBV4-3 to TRBJ1-1; D is uncertain. Per germline, CDR1 LGHNA and CDR2 YSLEER. Trimming shortened V by 1 base and J by 0 bases, and 9 bases separated the two germline ends. The CDR3 totals 15 residues. CDR3 sequence: CASSQVGYLNTEAFF. The CDR3 nucleotides are TGCGCCAGCAGCCAAGTTGGGTATCTGAACACTGAAGCTTTCTTT.

This clonotype was seen many times. The chain links TRBV7-9 to TRBJ2-2, with a weak D call TRBD2 (5 bases). The germline gives CDR1 SEHNR, CDR2 FQNEAQ (reference sequence). Trimming stripped 6 bases from V and 1 base from J, with 12 bases between. CDR3 length equals 15 residues. The CDR3 DNA reads TGTGCCAGCAGAGGACGGACTGAGAACACCGGGGAGCTGTTTTTT. The encoded protein is CASRGRTENTGELFF.

As to this clonotype: One end of the junction varies from germline; a read error may be responsible. V gene TRBV6-2 or TRBV6-3 combines with J gene TRBJ1-5, with D hard to call. The CDR3 consists of 12 residues. Germline lookup yields CDR1 MNHEY and CDR2 SVGEGT. The CDR3 DNA is TGTGCCAGCAGTTGGGGAAATCAGCACCAGCATTTT. Protein: CASSWGNQHQHF.

There are a few counts of this clonotype. The genes are TRBV9 and TRBJ2-5, with TRBD1 matching 10 bases. This CDR3 comprises 17 residues. J was trimmed by 2 bases and V by 3 bases; bases with no gene match: 10. CDR1 and CDR2 (germline): SGDLS, YYNGEE. The CDR3 DNA reads TGTGCCAGCAGCGCCTGGACAGGGGGAGGTCAACAAGAGACCCAGTACTTC. Its translation: CASSAWTGGGQQETQYF.

This clonotype has ten or more counts. V gene TRBV29-1 combines with J gene TRBJ1-2, with 7 positions matching TRBD1. V lost 5 bases, J lost 4 bases, and 10 bases stayed unmatched. This CDR3 is built from 14 residues. Germline V gene sequence: CDR1 SQVTM, CDR2 ANQGSEA. This CDR3 reads CSVRKTGLAYGYTF. DNA of the CDR3: TGCAGCGTTCGAAAGACAGGGCTTGCCTATGGCTACACCTTC.

This clonotype was observed many times. This chain uses TRBV5-1 with TRBJ1-2; no reliable D call. The CDR3 runs to 14 residues. Trimming stripped 0 bases from V and 4 bases from J, with 10 bases between. The germline V gene encodes CDR1 SGHRS and CDR2 YFSETQ. The DNA of the CDR3 is TGCGCCAGCAGCTTGGTCCTGGGGATCTATGGCTACACCTTC. Translating it yields CASSLVLGIYGYTF.

This clonotype was seen at least ten times. CDR3: CASSYSDAETQYF. CDR3 sequence (DNA): TGTGCCAGCAGTTACTCGGACGCGGAGACCCAGTACTTC. The J gene is TRBJ2-5, the V gene TRBV6-6; no reliable D call. Trimming cost V 0 bases and J 5 bases, with 7 bases left between them. This CDR3 has 13 residues. CDR1 is MNHNY, CDR2 SVGAGI, per germline (reference sequence).

V gene TRBV12-5 combines with J gene TRBJ2-4, with 9 bases that match TRBD1. The V gene's germline CDR1 is LGHNT and CDR2 FRNRAP. V dropped 6 bases and J dropped 0; count of bases not matched to a gene: 15. The CDR3 sequence is 19 residues long. CDR3 loop: CASGDPGQGFTLAKNIQYF. Here the CDR3 DNA reads TGTGCTAGTGGGGATCCGGGACAGGGCTTCACGTTAGCCAAAAACATTCAGTACTTC.

This clonotype was picked up many times. V gene TRBV12-3 or TRBV12-4 combines with J gene TRBJ2-3; 7 bases map to TRBD2. This CDR3 spans 15 amino acids. After removal of 8 bases from V and 2 bases from J, the junction contained 10 bases not matched to a gene. This chain's CDR3 is CASLYAGDSTDTQYF. The CDR3, as DNA: TGTGCCAGCCTCTACGCGGGGGACTCCACAGATACGCAGTATTTT.

In its sample, this clonotype was seen a few times. The V and J genes are TRBV10-3 and TRBJ2-2; 7 bases map to TRBD1. CDR3 length: 14 amino acids. J gave up 0 bases and V 10 bases, and 5 bases lay outside the gene matches. The germline gives CDR1 ENHRY, CDR2 SYGVKD. CDR3 sequence (DNA): TGTGCCACCGGGACAGATCCGAACACCGGGGAGCTGTTTTTT. Residues: CATGTDPNTGELFF.

This clonotype was observed at least ten times. The chain combines TRBV27 with TRBJ2-3; 9 bases line up with TRBD2. The CDR3 sequence is 14 residues long. Germline trimming cut 4 bases from V and 4 bases from J; bases unmatched to any gene: 3. CDR1 and CDR2 from the germline V gene are MNHEY and SMNVEV (reference sequence). CDR3 sequence reads: CASSSGLASDTQYF. CDR3 DNA sequence: TGTGCCAGCAGTTCGGGACTAGCCTCAGATACGCAGTATTTT.

J is TRBJ2-3 and V is TRBV12-3 or TRBV12-4, with D perhaps TRBD1 (5 bases). Trimming shortened V by 6 bases and J by 2 bases, and 6 bases separated the two germline ends. This CDR3 is 12 amino acids long. Here the CDR3 reads CASRQVTDTQYF. The CDR3 coding sequence is TGTGCCAGCAGACAGGTCACAGATACGCAGTATTTT.

This clonotype has ten or more counts. The gene calls are TRBV6-2 or TRBV6-3 and TRBJ2-1; D uncertain. This CDR3 spans 14 amino acids. Trimming took off 7 bases at V and 1 base at J, with 11 bases between the two ends. Germline loops: CDR1 MNHEY, CDR2 SVGEGT. The CDR3 sequence is CASNRPLSYNEQFF. The CDR3 bases are TGTGCCAGCAACCGGCCTCTTTCCTACAATGAGCAGTTCTTC.

V gene TRBV4-2 combines with J gene TRBJ2-5, with TRBD2 matching over 8 bases. With 0 bases clipped from V and 8 bases from J, the junction kept 8 bases outside the gene matches. Germline assignment: CDR1 LGHNA and CDR2 YNFKEQ. The CDR3 covers 15 residues. CDR3 in DNA: TGTGCCAGCAGCCAAGATCCGGGGGGGCCCGCCACCCAGTACTTC. Translating gives CASSQDPGGPATQYF.

This clonotype was picked up a small number of times. The J gene is TRBJ2-7, the V gene TRBV20-1, with 7 nucleotides matching TRBD1. V lost 2 bases and J lost 6; bases outside the gene matches: 7. The CDR3 has 13 residues. Germline V CDR1 and CDR2: DFQATT, SNEGSKA (reference sequence). The CDR3 coding sequence is TGCAGTGCTAGACCCGTGGCAGGGGGCGAGCAGTACGTC. Amino acids: CSARPVAGGEQYV.

The rearrangement links TRBV4-3 to TRBJ2-7; D may be TRBD1 (6 bases). The germline V gene has CDR1 LGHNA and CDR2 YSLEER. The CDR3 has 15 residues. V lost 2 bases to trimming and J lost 3 bases, with 14 bases between them. CDR3 residues: CASSQTKTGFYEQYF. The CDR3 coding sequence is TGCGCCAGCAGCCAAACAAAAACAGGGTTCTACGAGCAGTACTTC.

Ten or more counts support this clonotype. The gene calls are TRBV12-3 or TRBV12-4 and TRBJ2-3; 10 nucleotides match TRBD1. V was pared by 5 bases and J by 5 bases, with 4 bases of the junction left unmatched. The CDR3 covers 14 residues. This CDR3 is CASSPGQGLDTQYF. In nucleotides, the CDR3 is TGTGCCAGCAGTCCGGGACAGGGGTTAGATACGCAGTATTTT.

This clonotype came up many times. V gene TRBV12-3 or TRBV12-4 combines with J gene TRBJ1-1; D is unclear. This CDR3 is 10 amino acids long. Trimming cost V 3 bases and J 7 bases, with 3 bases left between them. CDR3 sequence reads: CASSFNEAFF. For the CDR3, the DNA is TGTGCCAGCAGTTTTAATGAAGCTTTCTTT.

This clonotype was detected only a few times. The chain combines TRBV23-1 with TRBJ2-5; D perhaps matches TRBD2 (6 bases). TRBV23-1 qualifies as an ORF whose function is uncertain. The germline V and J ends were trimmed by 4 bases and 5 bases, with 23 bases remaining between them. This CDR3 has 17 residues. The CDR3, as DNA: TGCGCCAGCAGTCGATTCCCCGGGACTCCAGGGATGGAGACCCAGTACTTC. Its translation: CASSRFPGTPGMETQYF.

Ten or more counts support this clonotype. The chain links TRBV25-1 to TRBJ2-2; TRBD1 matches 8 bases. Germline CDR1 MGHDK, CDR2 SYGVNS. The CDR3 contains 14 residues. V gave up 3 bases and J gave up 3 bases; unmatched junction bases: 0. The chain's CDR3 is CASSDRGHTGELFF. In DNA form, the CDR3 reads TGTGCCAGCAGTGACAGGGGGCACACCGGGGAGCTGTTTTTT.

This clonotype was counted a few times. The gene calls are TRBV12-3 or TRBV12-4 and TRBJ1-3; a weak D match, TRBD1 (5 bases). This CDR3 has 14 residues. The V and J ends lost 3 bases and 5 bases respectively, with 11 bases between them. This CDR3 is CASSFGGFRNTIYF. CDR3 DNA: TGTGCCAGCAGTTTCGGGGGATTCCGAAACACCATATATTTT.

In this sample, this clonotype turned up many times. The rearrangement links TRBV7-2 to TRBJ1-1; D is unresolved. The CDR3 is 16 residues long. The V gene's germline CDR1 is SGHTA and CDR2 FQGNSA. Trimming removed 0 bases at V and 1 base at J, with 12 bases between. CDR3 nucleotides: TGTGCCAGCAGCTTAGCCAACTTTGGTGGGAACACTGAAGCTTTCTTT. Residues: CASSLANFGGNTEAFF.

V usage is TRBV2 and J usage is TRBJ1-1; D unclear. Germline V gene data show CDR1 as SNHLY and CDR2 as FYNNEI. This CDR3 region has 13 residues. V was trimmed by 3 bases and J by 2 bases, leaving 7 bases between them. The chain's CDR3 is CASSDLPNTEAFF. CDR3 bases: TGTGCCAGCAGTGATCTCCCCAACACTGAAGCTTTCTTT.